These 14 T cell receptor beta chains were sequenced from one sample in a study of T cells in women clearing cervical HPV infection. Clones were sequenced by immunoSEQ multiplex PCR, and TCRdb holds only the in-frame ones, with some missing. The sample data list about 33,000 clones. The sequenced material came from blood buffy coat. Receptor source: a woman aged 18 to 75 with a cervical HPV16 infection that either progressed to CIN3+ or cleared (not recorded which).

The CDR3 here is CASHSGQNNSPLHF. CDR3 bases read: TGTGCCAGCCATTCCGGACAGAATAATTCACCC. The chain couples TRBV6-2 or TRBV6-3 to TRBJ1-6; D may be TRBD1 (6 bases). Read coverage stops 3 residues before the CDR3 terminus; the germline J gene supplies the remainder. Trimming took off 8 bases at V and 5 bases at J, with 13 bases between the two ends. CDR1 is MNHEY, CDR2 SVGEGT, per germline. The CDR3 is 14 amino acids.

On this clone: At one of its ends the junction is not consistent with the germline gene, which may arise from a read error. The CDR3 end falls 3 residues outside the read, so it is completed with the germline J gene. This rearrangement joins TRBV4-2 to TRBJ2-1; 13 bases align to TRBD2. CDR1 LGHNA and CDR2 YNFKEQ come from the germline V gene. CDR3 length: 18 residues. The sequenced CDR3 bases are TGCGCCAGCAGCCAAGAAGGACTAGCGGGAGTCGGCTACAATGAG. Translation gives CASSQEGLAGVGYNE. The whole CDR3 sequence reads CASSQEGLAGVGYNEQFF.

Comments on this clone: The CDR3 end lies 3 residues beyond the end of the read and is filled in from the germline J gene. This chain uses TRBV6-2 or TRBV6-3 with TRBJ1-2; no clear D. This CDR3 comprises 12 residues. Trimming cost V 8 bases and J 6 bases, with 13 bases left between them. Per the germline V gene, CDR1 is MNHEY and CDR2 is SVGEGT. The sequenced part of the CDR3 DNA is TGTGCCAGCTCCCCGCAAGGCCATGGC. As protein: CASSPQGHG. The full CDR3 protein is CASSPQGHGYTF.

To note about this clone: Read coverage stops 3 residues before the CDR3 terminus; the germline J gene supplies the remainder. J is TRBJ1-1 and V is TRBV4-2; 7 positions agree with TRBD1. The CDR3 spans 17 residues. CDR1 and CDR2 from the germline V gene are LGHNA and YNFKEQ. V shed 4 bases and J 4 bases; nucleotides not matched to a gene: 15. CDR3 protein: CASSPLFGADRSTEAFF. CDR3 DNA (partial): TGTGCCAGCAGCCCCCTTTTTGGGGCGGACAGGAGCACTGAA.

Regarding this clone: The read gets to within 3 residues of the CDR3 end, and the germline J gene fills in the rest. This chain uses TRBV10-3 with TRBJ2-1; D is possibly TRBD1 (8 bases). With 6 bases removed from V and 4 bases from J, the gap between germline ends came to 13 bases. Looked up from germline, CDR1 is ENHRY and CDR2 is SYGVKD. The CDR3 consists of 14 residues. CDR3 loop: CAIRQGGGYNEQFF. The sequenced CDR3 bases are TGTGCCATCAGACAGGGGGGAGGGTACAATGAG.

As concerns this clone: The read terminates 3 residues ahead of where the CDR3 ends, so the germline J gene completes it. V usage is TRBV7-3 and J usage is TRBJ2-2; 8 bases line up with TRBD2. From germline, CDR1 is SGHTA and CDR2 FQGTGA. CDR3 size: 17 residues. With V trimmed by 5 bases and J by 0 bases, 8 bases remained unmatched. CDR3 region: CASSLLVAGSNTGELFF. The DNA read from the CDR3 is TGTGCCAGCAGCCTCCTCGTAGCGGGATCGAACACCGGGGAG.

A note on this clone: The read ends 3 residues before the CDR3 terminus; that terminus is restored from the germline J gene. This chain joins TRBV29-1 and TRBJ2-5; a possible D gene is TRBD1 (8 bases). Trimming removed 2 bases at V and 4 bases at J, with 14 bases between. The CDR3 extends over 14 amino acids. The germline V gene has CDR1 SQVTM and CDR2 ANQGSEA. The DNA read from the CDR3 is TGCAGCGTTGAAAGACAGGGGAGGGGAGAGACC. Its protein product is CSVERQGRGET. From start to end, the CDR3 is CSVERQGRGETQYF.

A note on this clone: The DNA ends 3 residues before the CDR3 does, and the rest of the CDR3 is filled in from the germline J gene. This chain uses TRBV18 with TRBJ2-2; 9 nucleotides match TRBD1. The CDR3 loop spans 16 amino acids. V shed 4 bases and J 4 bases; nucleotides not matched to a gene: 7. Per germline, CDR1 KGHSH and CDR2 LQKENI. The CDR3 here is CASSRTGQGPTGELFF. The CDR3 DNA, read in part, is TGTGCCAGCTCACGAACCGGACAGGGGCCCACCGGGGAG.

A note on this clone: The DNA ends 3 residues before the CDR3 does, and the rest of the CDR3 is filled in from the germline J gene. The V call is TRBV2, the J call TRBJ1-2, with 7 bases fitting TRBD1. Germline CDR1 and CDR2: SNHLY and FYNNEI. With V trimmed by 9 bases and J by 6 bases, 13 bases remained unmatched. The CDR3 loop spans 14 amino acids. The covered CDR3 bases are TGTGCCAGTAGTTTCGGAGGGGGCGATGATGGC. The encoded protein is CASSFGGGDDG. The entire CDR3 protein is CASSFGGGDDGYTF.

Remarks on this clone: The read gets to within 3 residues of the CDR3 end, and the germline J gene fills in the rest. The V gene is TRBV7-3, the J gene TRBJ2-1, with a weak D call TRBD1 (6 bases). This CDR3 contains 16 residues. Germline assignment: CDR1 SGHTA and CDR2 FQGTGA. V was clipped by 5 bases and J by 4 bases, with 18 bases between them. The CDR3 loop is CASSPLTGQLYNEQFF. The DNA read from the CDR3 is TGTGCCAGCAGCCCCCTCACGGGACAACTATACAATGAG.

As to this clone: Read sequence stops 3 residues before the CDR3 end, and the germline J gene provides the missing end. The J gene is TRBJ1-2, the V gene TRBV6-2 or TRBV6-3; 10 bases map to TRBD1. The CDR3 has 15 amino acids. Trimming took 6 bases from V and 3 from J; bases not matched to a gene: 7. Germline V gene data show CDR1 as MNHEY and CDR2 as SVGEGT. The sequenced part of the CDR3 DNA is TGTGCCAGCAGGTCCGCCGGGACAGGGGACTATGGC. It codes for CASRSAGTGDYG. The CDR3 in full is CASRSAGTGDYGYTF.

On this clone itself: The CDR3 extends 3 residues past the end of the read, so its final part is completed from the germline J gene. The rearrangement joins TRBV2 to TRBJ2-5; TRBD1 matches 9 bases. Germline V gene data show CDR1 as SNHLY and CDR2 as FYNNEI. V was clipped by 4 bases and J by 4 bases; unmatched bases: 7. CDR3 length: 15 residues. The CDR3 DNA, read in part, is TGTGCCAGCAGTGGCCCGACAGGGGGTACAGAGACC. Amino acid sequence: CASSGPTGGTET. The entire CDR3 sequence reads CASSGPTGGTETQYF.

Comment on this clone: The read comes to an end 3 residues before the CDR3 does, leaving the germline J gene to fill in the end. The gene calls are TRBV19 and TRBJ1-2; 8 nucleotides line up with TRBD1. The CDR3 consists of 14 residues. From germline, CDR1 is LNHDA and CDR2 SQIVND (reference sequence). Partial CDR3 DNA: TGTGCCAGTAGTACTGGACAGGGTCCAGATACC. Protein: CASSTGQGPDT. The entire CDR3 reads CASSTGQGPDTYTF.

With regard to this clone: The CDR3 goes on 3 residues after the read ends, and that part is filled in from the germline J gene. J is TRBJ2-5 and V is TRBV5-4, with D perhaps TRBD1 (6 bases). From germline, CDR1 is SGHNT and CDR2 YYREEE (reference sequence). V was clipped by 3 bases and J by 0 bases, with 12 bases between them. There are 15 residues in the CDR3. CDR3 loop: CASSSLDSDQETQYF. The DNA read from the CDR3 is TGTGCCAGCAGCTCCCTGGACAGTGACCAAGAGACC. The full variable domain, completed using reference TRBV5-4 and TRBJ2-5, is ETGVTQSPTHLIKTRGQQVTLRCSSQSGHNTVSWYQQALGQGPQFIFQYYREEENGRGNFPPRFSGLQFPNYSSELNVNALELDDSALYLCASSSLDSDQETQYFGPGTRLLVL.